This entry features one T cell receptor (beta chain) sequence. What it binds is not known. A J-beta primer mix and a sample-barcoded 5' primer were used in a second PCR of about 7 to 12 cycles. A single record per CDR3 protein comes from TCRdb applying MiXCR to the 5' RACE reads. The table has some 320,000 distinct CDR3 sequences, roughly 29% seen once. CDR1 ENHRY and CDR2 SYGVKD come from the germline V gene. V was clipped by 0 bases and J by 4 bases, with 8 bases between them. The CDR3 sequence is 14 residues long. This sample stems from a study of blood T cells in healthy people across ages. General study results and limits: Those diversity estimates obtained from one million T cells were thought to be underestimates.

Sequences were obtained from blood. The rearrangement joins TRBV10-3 to TRBJ2-3; D is ambiguous. The receptor's source is a woman in her seventies in good health. CDR3 sequence: CAISESLVADTQYF. The CDR3, as DNA: TGTGCCATCAGTGAGTCGCTAGTTGCAGATACGCAGTATTTT.